This T cell receptor (beta chain) originates from a study of post-analysis software for immune sequencing data. Germline assignment: CDR1 SGHRS and CDR2 YFSETQ. V was trimmed by 5 bases and J by 5 bases, leaving 17 bases between them. CDR3 length equals 15 residues. On this clonotype itself: Its specificity is not known.

Unique molecular identifiers were built into the TCR beta cDNA libraries. TCRdb redid the calling of the PCR reads with MiXCR, one entry per CDR3 protein. Found here are 400,000 to 500,000 distinct CDR3 sequences, approximately 37% of them singletons; the top ten hold approximately 7.7%. Findings and limits, study-wide: Comparison of patients with controls showed roughly five TRBV segments more frequent in patients, TRBV5-6, TRBV5-1 and TRBV20-1 among them.

The sequenced sample consisted of blood. The clonotype comes from a girl aged 2-10 years with multiple sclerosis. The rearrangement links TRBV5-1 to TRBJ1-5; D uncertain. The CDR3 protein is CASSSGSSTDQPQHF. CDR3 coding DNA: TGCGCCAGCAGTTCAGGCTCGAGTACCGATCAGCCCCAGCATTTT. The whole variable domain, filled in from reference TRBV5-1 and TRBJ1-5, reads KAGVTQTPRYLIKTRGQQVTLSCSPISGHRSVSWYQQTPGQGLQFLFEYFSETQRNKGNFPGRFSGRQFSNSRSEMNVSTLELGDSALYLCASSSGSSTDQPQHFGDGTRLSIL.